This T cell receptor (beta chain) was sequenced during a study of blood T cells in healthy people across ages. PCR was performed a second time for about 7 to 12 cycles using a sample-barcoded 5' primer and a J-beta primer mix. TCRdb passed the 5' RACE reads through MiXCR, listing each CDR3 protein once. The repertoire has fewer than 1.5 million distinct CDR3 sequences, approximately 40% of them found once; the top ten carry 7% to 9%. The CDR3 loop spans 13 amino acids. Trimming stripped 2 bases from V and 9 bases from J, with 11 bases between. Germline V gives CDR1 SGHTA, CDR2 FQGTGA. The chain has TRBV7-3 and TRBJ2-1, with D perhaps matching TRBD2 (5 bases). Sequencing was done on a sample of blood. The sequence was obtained from a woman aged 18-35 years in good health. The CDR3 DNA reads TGTGCCAGCAGCTTAGTATCCGAGGGTGAGCAGTTCTTC. Protein: CASSLVSEGEQFF. The full variable domain, rest sourced from reference TRBV7-3 and TRBJ2-1, is GAGVSQTPSNKVTEKGKYVELRCDPISGHTALYWYRQSLGQGPEFLIYFQGTGAADDSGLPNDRFFAVRPEGSVSTLKIQRTERGDSAVYLCASSLVSEGEQFFGPGTRLTVL.